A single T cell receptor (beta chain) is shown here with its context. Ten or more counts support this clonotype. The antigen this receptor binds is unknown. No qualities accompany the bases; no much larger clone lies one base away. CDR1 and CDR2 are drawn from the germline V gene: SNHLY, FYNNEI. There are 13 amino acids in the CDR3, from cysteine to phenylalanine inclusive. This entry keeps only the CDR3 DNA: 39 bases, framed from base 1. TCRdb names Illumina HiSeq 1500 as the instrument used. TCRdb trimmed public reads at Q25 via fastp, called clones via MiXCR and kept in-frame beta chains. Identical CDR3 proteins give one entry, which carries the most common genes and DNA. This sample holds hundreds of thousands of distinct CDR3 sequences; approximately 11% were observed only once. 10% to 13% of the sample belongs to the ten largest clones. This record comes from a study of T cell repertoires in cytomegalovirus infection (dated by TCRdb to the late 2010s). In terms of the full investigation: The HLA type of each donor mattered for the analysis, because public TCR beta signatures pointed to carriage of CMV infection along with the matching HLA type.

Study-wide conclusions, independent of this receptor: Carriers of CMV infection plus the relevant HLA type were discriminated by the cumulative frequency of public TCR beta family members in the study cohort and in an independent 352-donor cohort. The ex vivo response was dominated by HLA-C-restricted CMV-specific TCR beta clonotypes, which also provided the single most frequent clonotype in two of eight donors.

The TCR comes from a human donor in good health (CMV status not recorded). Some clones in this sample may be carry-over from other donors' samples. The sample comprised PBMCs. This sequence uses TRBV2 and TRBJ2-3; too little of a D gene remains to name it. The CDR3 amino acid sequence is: CASIGAGTDTQYF. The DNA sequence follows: TGTGCTTCAATAGGCGCGGGCACAGATACGCAGTATTTT.